A single sample gave rise to the 32 T cell receptor beta chains below, sequenced in a study of T cell changes during pregnancy in multiple sclerosis. The table came from immunoSEQ multiplex PCR; TCRdb's copy has only in-frame clones and leaves some out. The sample consists of 70,000 to 95,000 clones, 75% to 90% of them appearing once. Specimen: peripheral blood, collected before pregnancy. These TCRs come from a female donor with multiple sclerosis, enrolled in a pregnancy study.

The rearrangement uses TRBV6-5 and TRBJ2-7, with 8 bases that match TRBD1. CDR1 and CDR2 from the germline V gene are MNHEY and SVGAGI. The CDR3 consists of 15 residues. V shed 0 bases and J 6 bases; nucleotides not matched to a gene: 7. The CDR3 region is CASSYSETGASEQYF. The CDR3 DNA reads TGTGCCAGCAGTTACTCGGAGACAGGGGCATCCGAGCAGTACTTC.

The chain joins TRBV5-6 to TRBJ2-2; 8 nucleotides match TRBD1. V shed 0 bases and J 6 bases; nucleotides not matched to a gene: 4. Looked up from germline, CDR1 is SGHDT and CDR2 is YYEEEE. This CDR3 is 15 amino acids long. CDR3 coding DNA: TGTGCCAGCAGCTTGGGGACAGGGTGGGCCGGGGAGCTGTTTTTT. It codes for CASSLGTGWAGELFF.

This clone was counted once. This chain uses TRBV7-2 with TRBJ1-1, with D tentatively TRBD1 (5 bases). V was pared by 6 bases and J by 6 bases, with 14 bases between. The CDR3 sequence is 13 residues long. The germline V gene encodes CDR1 SGHTA and CDR2 FQGNSA. CDR3 in DNA: TGTGCCAGCAGTCGGGGGTGGGGCGCTGAAGCTTTCTTT. This encodes CASSRGWGAEAFF.

CDR3 residues: CASSSTGTGGNTIYF. The CDR3 DNA is TGTGCCAGCAGCTCAACCGGGACAGGTGGAAACACCATATATTTT. The chain links TRBV7-9 to TRBJ1-3, with 8 bases that match TRBD1. After removal of 4 bases from V and 3 bases from J, the junction contained 5 bases not matched to a gene. The germline CDR1 and CDR2 sequences are SEHNR and FQNEAQ (reference sequence). The length of the CDR3 is 15 residues.

The CDR3 spells CASMDRANISPTF. CDR3 in DNA: TGTGCCAGCATGGACAGGGCGAATATTAGTCCCACCTTC. V and J are TRBV7-9 and TRBJ1-2; the match to TRBD1 covers 8 bases. CDR1 and CDR2 (germline): SEHNR, FQNEAQ (reference sequence). This CDR3 region has 13 residues. Trimming cost V 7 bases and J 13 bases; bases outside gene matches: 14.

This clone was seen once. The J gene is TRBJ2-3, the V gene TRBV29-1; 8 bases map to TRBD1. The ends lost 6 bases at V and 6 bases at J; junction bases unmatched: 11. CDR1 and CDR2 from the germline V gene are SQVTM and ANQGSEA. The CDR3 consists of 14 residues. DNA for the CDR3: TGCAGCGTCACCGGACAGGGTGTTACGGATACGCAGTATTTT. Protein: CSVTGQGVTDTQYF.

This sequence joins TRBV21-1 and TRBJ2-5; the DNA was not compared with TRBD2, the D call given in the table. TRBV21-1 is deemed a pseudogene. This CDR3 comprises 15 residues. CDR3 region: CASSKERGLAETQYF. CDR3 coding DNA: TGTGCCAGCAGCAAAGAGCGGGGGTTAGCGGAGACCCAGTACTTC.

Only a few counts were recorded for this clone. The rearrangement links TRBV2 to TRBJ2-7, with 10 bases matching TRBD1. The V gene end was trimmed by 4 bases and the J gene end by 6 bases; junction bases not matched to a gene: 9. Per the germline V gene, CDR1 is SNHLY and CDR2 is FYNNEI. The CDR3 has 15 amino acids. CDR3 coding DNA: TGTGCCAGCAGTGGACAGGGGGCTCTGGGTGGCGAGCAGTACTTC. It specifies CASSGQGALGGEQYF. Using reference TRBV2 and TRBJ2-7 for the parts outside the CDR3, the full variable domain is EPEVTQTPSHQVTQMGQEVILRCVPISNHLYFYWYRQILGQKVEFLVSFYNNEISEKSEIFDDQFSVERPDGSNFTLKIRSTKLEDSAMYFCASSGQGALGGEQYFGPGTRLTVT.

The genes are TRBV4-2 and TRBJ2-5; the match to TRBD1 covers 11 bases. Per germline, CDR1 LGHNA and CDR2 YNFKEQ. Trimming at V came to 4 bases and at J to 3 bases, leaving 10 bases not matched to a gene. The CDR3 extends over 17 amino acids. CDR3 protein: CASSRMGQGDHKETQYF. The CDR3 DNA follows: TGTGCCAGCAGCCGTATGGGACAGGGGGACCATAAAGAGACCCAGTACTTC.

The chain has TRBV5-1 and TRBJ2-5; TRBD2 matches at 7 bases. The germline gives CDR1 SGHRS, CDR2 YFSETQ. The CDR3 contains 13 residues. With V trimmed by 5 bases and J by 4 bases, 5 bases remained unmatched. CDR3 bases: TGCGCCAGCAGGTTAGGGGAGGGAGAGACCCAGTACTTC. It is translated as CASRLGEGETQYF.

The V gene is TRBV5-1, the J gene TRBJ1-2; 9 bases map to TRBD1. CDR1 and CDR2 (germline): SGHRS, YFSETQ. V trimming: 4 bases; J trimming: 5 bases; junction bases outside the gene matches: 9. The CDR3 consists of 15 residues. CDR3 sequence reads: CASSGGDRELYGYTF. In DNA, the CDR3 is TGCGCCAGCAGCGGGGGGGACAGGGAGCTTTATGGCTACACCTTC.

The CDR3 sequence is CASSVDEGDTQYF. CDR3 DNA sequence: TGTGCCAGCAGCGTCGACGAGGGAGATACGCAGTATTTT. This chain joins TRBV9 and TRBJ2-3; possible D gene TRBD2, 5 bases. This CDR3 comprises 13 residues. Germline V CDR1 and CDR2: SGDLS, YYNGEE. V was pared by 2 bases and J by 5 bases, with 9 bases between.

The count of this clone is one. The CDR3 protein is CASSLVPGGTQYF. CDR3 DNA: TGCGCCAGCAGCTTGGTTCCAGGGGGAACCCAGTACTTC. The genes are TRBV5-1 and TRBJ2-5; the match to TRBD1 covers 7 bases. CDR3 length: 13 amino acids. Germline V gene sequence: CDR1 SGHRS, CDR2 YFSETQ. V gave up 0 bases and J gave up 8 bases; unmatched junction bases: 4.

The chain recombines TRBV7-2 with TRBJ2-7; D unresolved. This CDR3 has 11 residues. Germline-derived CDR1 and CDR2 are SGHTA and FQGNSA. The V end lost 3 bases, the J end lost 3 bases, and 3 bases lay between the germline ends. For the CDR3, the DNA is TGTGCCAGCAGCTTTAACTACGAGCAGTACTTC. Its protein is CASSFNYEQYF.

The CDR3 sequence is CASTRQEVNTEAFF. CDR3 nucleotide sequence: TGTGCCAGCACCCGACAGGAGGTGAACACTGAAGCTTTCTTT. This chain joins TRBV7-9 and TRBJ1-1, with D perhaps TRBD1 (6 bases). CDR3 length equals 14 residues. The V gene's germline CDR1 is SEHNR and CDR2 FQNEAQ (reference sequence). The V end was cut by 7 bases, the J end by 0 bases, with 12 bases between.

This clone occurred a few times. DNA of the CDR3: TGTGCCAGCAGCGGACAGGGGGCGACAGCTGGAAACACCATATATTTT. It specifies CASSGQGATAGNTIYF. The chain joins TRBV9 to TRBJ1-3; 10 bases line up with TRBD1. V lost 3 bases, J lost 2 bases, and 5 bases stayed unmatched. This CDR3 region has 16 residues. Looked up from germline, CDR1 is SGDLS and CDR2 is YYNGEE.

J is TRBJ1-1 and V is TRBV2, with a weak D call TRBD1 (5 bases). Trimming took 6 bases from V and 3 from J, leaving 11 bases between them. This CDR3 has 13 amino acids. CDR1 SNHLY and CDR2 FYNNEI come from the germline V gene. The CDR3 loop is CASRTESHTEAFF. The CDR3 coding sequence is TGTGCCAGCAGGACAGAAAGTCACACTGAAGCTTTCTTT.

V is TRBV11-3 and J is TRBJ1-1, with D possibly being TRBD1 (6 bases). Per the germline V gene, CDR1 is SGHNT and CDR2 is YENEEA. V shed 5 bases and J shed 0 bases, with 16 bases lying between them. CDR3 size: 16 residues. CDR3 DNA: TGTGCCAGCAGCCCGGGGGGTTGGGACATGAACACTGAAGCTTTCTTT. Translation: CASSPGGWDMNTEAFF.

The chain carries TRBV5-1 and TRBJ1-1, with D uncertain. Trimming shortened V by 4 bases and J by 2 bases, and 15 bases separated the two germline ends. Germline V gives CDR1 SGHRS, CDR2 YFSETQ. The CDR3 loop spans 15 amino acids. The CDR3 DNA is TGCGCCAGCAGCCCGGAGGAGGCTCTAAACACTGAAGCTTTCTTT. Protein sequence: CASSPEEALNTEAFF.

The genes are TRBV10-3 and TRBJ1-5; 9 bases match TRBD1. CDR1 is ENHRY and CDR2 is SYGVKD in the germline V gene. Trimming took 10 bases from V and 2 from J; bases not matched to a gene: 9. This CDR3 is 15 amino acids long. This CDR3 is CASTTGTGRNQPQHF. CDR3 DNA sequence: TGTGCCAGTACTACCGGGACAGGGCGCAATCAGCCCCAGCATTTT.

The chain joins TRBV5-1 to TRBJ2-1; TRBD1 matches at 9 bases. From germline, CDR1 is SGHRS and CDR2 YFSETQ. The CDR3 spans 17 residues. V dropped 0 bases and J dropped 7; count of bases not matched to a gene: 11. In DNA form, the CDR3 reads TGCGCCAGCAGCTTGGGGCTCGAGACAGGGGGTAGGAATGAGCAGTTCTTC. Its protein is CASSLGLETGGRNEQFF.

This chain connects TRBV29-1 to TRBJ1-2; 9 bases are a match to TRBD1. Losses at the gene ends were 6 bases for V and 7 bases for J; bases not matched to a gene: 15. The germline CDR1 and CDR2 sequences are SQVTM and ANQGSEA. The CDR3 is 15 amino acids. The DNA of the CDR3 is TGCAGCGTCCTGGGGGGACAGGGCCAATTTGGTGGCTACACCTTC. Translation: CSVLGGQGQFGGYTF.

The genes are TRBV7-2 and TRBJ1-5; D gene unclear. The CDR3 spans 15 residues. Germline loops: CDR1 SGHTA, CDR2 FQGNSA. The V and J ends lost 1 base and 7 bases respectively, with 14 bases between them. CDR3 coding DNA: TGTGCCAGCAGCTTAGAACCCCGGCCGGGACAGCCCCAGCATTTT. It specifies CASSLEPRPGQPQHF.

The rearrangement joins TRBV21-1 to TRBJ2-4; whether TRBD2, the table's D call, matches the DNA was not checked. TRBV21-1 counts as a pseudogene. The CDR3 runs to 15 residues. The CDR3 here is CASSKARERINIQYF. Here the CDR3 DNA reads TGTGCCAGCAGCAAAGCTAGGGAGCGGATAAACATTCAGTACTTC.

V gene TRBV7-2 combines with J gene TRBJ2-3; 7 nucleotides match TRBD2. The junction had 13 bases not matched to a gene; V was cut back by 1 base and J by 6 bases. Germline-derived CDR1 and CDR2 are SGHTA and FQGNSA. There are 17 residues in the CDR3. This CDR3 reads CASSLVAGVGIADTQYF. The CDR3 nucleotides are TGTGCCAGCAGCTTAGTTGCGGGAGTGGGTATCGCGGATACGCAGTATTTT.

V is TRBV13 and J is TRBJ1-2, with D perhaps TRBD1 (6 bases). Germline CDR1 PRHDT, CDR2 FYEKMQ (reference sequence). Trimming shortened V by 5 bases and J by 0 bases, and 16 bases separated the two germline ends. The CDR3 is 16 residues long. CDR3 nucleotides: TGTGCCAGCAGCCATGGTGGACAGCGAGCTAACTATGGCTACACCTTC. Residues: CASSHGGQRANYGYTF.

The rearrangement links TRBV7-8 to TRBJ1-6, with D hard to call. This CDR3 comprises 16 residues. CDR1 and CDR2 (germline): SGHVS, FQNEAQ. Trimming removed 5 bases at V and 7 bases at J, with 18 bases between. CDR3 loop: CASSPRVPTKNSPLHF. In nucleotides, the CDR3 is TGTGCCAGCAGCCCCCGGGTCCCGACTAAAAATTCACCCCTCCACTTT.

The chain carries TRBV5-5 and TRBJ2-5; tentatively, D is TRBD1 (6 bases). Germline lookup yields CDR1 SGHKS and CDR2 YYEKEE (reference sequence). Trimming left V 4 bases short and J 4 bases short, with 11 bases between. The CDR3 extends over 13 amino acids. CDR3 bases: TGTGCCAGCAGCGTCGGACAGTTAGAGACCCAGTACTTC. Amino acid sequence: CASSVGQLETQYF.

The chain joins TRBV2 to TRBJ2-2, with no clear D. Germline V gene lookup returns CDR1 SNHLY and CDR2 FYNNEI. The CDR3 loop spans 14 amino acids. V was pared by 4 bases and J by 0 bases, with 6 bases between. CDR3 protein: CASSVATNTGELFF. CDR3 nucleotide sequence: TGTGCCAGCAGTGTTGCTACGAACACCGGGGAGCTGTTTTTT.

The chain employs TRBV4-1 and TRBJ1-2; D call uncertain. This CDR3 contains 14 residues. The germline gives CDR1 MGHRA, CDR2 YSYEKL. Trimming shortened V by 1 base and J by 5 bases, and 11 bases separated the two germline ends. In nucleotides, the CDR3 is TGCGCCAGCAGCCAAGGGAGAAGTTATTATGGCTACACCTTC. Residues: CASSQGRSYYGYTF.

The rearrangement uses TRBV7-8 and TRBJ2-4; 9 bases are shared with TRBD1. CDR3 size: 18 residues. The germline gives CDR1 SGHVS, CDR2 FQNEAQ. J was trimmed by 6 bases and V by 5 bases; bases with no gene match: 17. For the CDR3, the DNA is TGTGCCAGCAGCAGACCGGGACAGGGTGGTTACGGAATAAACATTCAGTACTTC. This translates into CASSRPGQGGYGINIQYF.

The rearrangement links TRBV5-6 to TRBJ2-3; 7 bases agree with TRBD1. CDR1 and CDR2 from the germline V gene are SGHDT and YYEEEE. This CDR3 region has 15 residues. V lost 2 bases to trimming and J lost 4 bases; unmatched junction nucleotides: 7. CDR3 DNA sequence: TGTGCCAGCAGCTTCGGAGACAGGGAGCCAGATACGCAGTATTTT. Translated: CASSFGDREPDTQYF.